Described below is a single TCR beta chain sequence and its context. These data come from a study of blood T cell repertoires in COVID-19. Study-level background: Sites in the United States, Italy and Spain provided acute and convalescent COVID-19 samples. T cells, B-cell-depleted T cells, or PBMCs provided the cDNA or gDNA that served as material.

Per the study methods: Counts of nucleated cells, estimated from reference gene primer amplification, were obtained. Clones were read by immunoSEQ multiplex PCR, and TCRdb kept only the in-frame ones, dropping some. For V, J and clone size, that table is used; D and trimming come from the DNA. In the table there are approximately 210,000 clones, less than 85% of which are singletons. Trimming removed 6 bases from V and 10 bases from J; junction bases left unmatched: 3. Germline V gene data show CDR1 as MNHEY and CDR2 as SVGAGI. The CDR3 loop spans 12 amino acids. What was sequenced was peripheral blood. This TCR came from a woman between 65 and 79 years old with active or convalescent COVID-19. The V call is TRBV6-5, the J call TRBJ1-1; 12 nucleotides line up with TRBD1. Written as DNA, the CDR3 is TGTGCCAGCAGCCGGGACAGGGGGCCAGCTTTCTTT. This codes for CASSRDRGPAFF.